These 5 T cell receptor beta chains were all obtained from the same sample, sequenced in a study of blood T cell repertoires in COVID-19. The assay was immunoSEQ multiplex PCR, and TCRdb's table has in-frame clones only and misses some. The sample consists of about 150,000 clones, around 86% of them appearing once. The specimen sequenced was peripheral blood. The receptors come from a man between 65 and 80 years old with acute or convalescent COVID-19.

The chain couples TRBV19 to TRBJ2-2; D ambiguous. Germline values: CDR1 LNHDA, CDR2 SQIVND (reference sequence). CDR3 length: 13 residues. V lost 5 bases and J 1 base, leaving 5 bases between the germline ends. The CDR3 bases are TGTGCCAGTAGTCTCAGGAACACCGGGGAGCTGTTTTTT. The encoded protein is CASSLRNTGELFF.

The chain links TRBV5-5 to TRBJ1-1; TRBD1 matches 7 bases. Germline V lookup: CDR1 SGHKS, CDR2 YYEKEE (reference sequence). Unmatched junction bases numbered 8, after V lost 2 bases and J lost 1 base. The CDR3 consists of 16 residues. The CDR3 bases are TGTGCCAGCAGCTTATTTACAGGGGTCAGGAACACTGAAGCTTTCTTT. It is translated as CASSLFTGVRNTEAFF.

The V call is TRBV5-4, the J call TRBJ2-3, with 7 bases fitting TRBD2. The ends lost 0 bases at V and 2 bases at J; junction bases unmatched: 3. The germline V gene encodes CDR1 SGHNT and CDR2 YYREEE (reference sequence). The CDR3 consists of 15 residues. The CDR3 sequence is CASSLVAGATDTQYF. DNA of the CDR3: TGTGCCAGCAGCTTGGTTGCGGGAGCCACAGATACGCAGTATTTT. The entire variable domain, with the rest obtained from reference TRBV5-4 and TRBJ2-3, is as follows: ETGVTQSPTHLIKTRGQQVTLRCSSQSGHNTVSWYQQALGQGPQFIFQYYREEENGRGNFPPRFSGLQFPNYSSELNVNALELDDSALYLCASSLVAGATDTQYFGPGTRLTVL.

The chain has TRBV19 and TRBJ2-1, with 8 positions matching TRBD2. With 1 base clipped from V and 7 bases from J, the junction kept 6 bases outside the gene matches. The CDR3 contains 15 residues. The germline CDR1 and CDR2 sequences are LNHDA and SQIVND (reference sequence). Here the CDR3 DNA reads TGTGCCAGTAGTATAGGGAGCGGGAGCGTAAATGAGCAGTTCTTC. Translation: CASSIGSGSVNEQFF.

The V call is TRBV28, the J call TRBJ1-3; 8 positions match TRBD1. This CDR3 is built from 15 residues. J was trimmed by 2 bases and V by 2 bases; bases with no gene match: 2. Germline lookup yields CDR1 MDHEN and CDR2 SYDVKM. CDR3 in DNA: TGTGCCAGCAGTTTACCAGGGGGCGCTGGAAACACCATATATTTT. Amino acid sequence: CASSLPGGAGNTIYF. The full variable domain, its missing parts supplied by reference TRBV28 and TRBJ1-3, is DVKVTQSSRYLVKRTGEKVFLECVQDMDHENMFWYRQDPGLGLRLIYFSYDVKMKEKGDIPEGYSVSREKKERFSLILESASTNQTSMYLCASSLPGGAGNTIYFGEGSWLTVV.